This entry describes one T cell receptor beta chain. The antigen it binds to is not known. Qualities for individual bases were not recorded, and no much larger clone is one base off. The source of the sample is a study of T cells after yellow fever vaccination (dated by TCRdb to about 2019). Describing the broader study: The SMART-Seq v4 Ultra Low Input RNA kit was used to prepare libraries from fractions with low cell numbers. To track T-cell clones before and after primary and booster YFV17D yellow fever vaccination, bulk TCR alpha and beta repertoires were sequenced longitudinally. The cohort comprised two healthy male donors, one aged 18 to 30 and one aged 30 to 39 years. Blood samples were taken at several timepoints before and after primary and secondary immunization, and bulk PBMC replicates and cell subsets were isolated.

The treatment or condition label corresponds to: live attenuated yellow fever vaccine strain. At each blood-draw timepoint, two biological replicates of bulk PBMCs were collected. PBMCs were isolated from peripheral blood using a standard Ficoll-Paque protocol. TriZol was used to extract RNA from bulk PBMCs, CD4 and CD8 fractions, and dextramer-positive and dextramer-negative fractions. TCR cDNA was synthesized by 5'RACE template switching, which introduced a universal primer site and unique molecular identifiers. cDNA synthesis was primed from both the TCR alpha and TCR beta constant segments. Libraries were amplified in two PCR steps, with sample barcodes and sequencing adapters added in the second step. Sequencing of libraries was done on Illumina HiSeq 2500 (2x100 bp) or NovaSeq (2x150 bp). Per the original workflow: Demultiplexing of reads and collapsing into UMI consensus sequences were performed with MIGEC, and V(D)J alignment was carried out with MiXCR. Using edgeR on replicate PBMC samples, clonotypes were called vaccine-responding if FDR was below 0.01 and the log2 fold change was above 5 up to day 15. Each bulk clonotype received a CD4 or CD8 identity based on whether the sequenced CD4 or CD8 repertoire contained that clonotype at higher abundance. The raw public reads went through TCRdb reprocessing: fastp at Q25, MiXCR clone calling, in-frame beta chains kept. Entries are consolidated by CDR3 protein sequence, retaining the most common genes and DNA. None of the V and J calls come from the authors' own analysis; TCRdb made them. Within this sample are under 600,000 distinct CDR3 sequences, with roughly 13% of them counted one time only. The ten top clones hold around an eighth of the sample.

The germline ends are 16 bases apart after V is trimmed by 6 bases and J by 10 bases. The CDR3 sequence holds 11 residues, the cysteine and phenylalanine included. Only the CDR3 DNA is retained, 33 bases long and in frame from the first base. CDR1 and CDR2, per the germline V gene (reference sequence), are DFQATT and SNEGSKA. What the research found in general, with its limitations: Because the study included only two donors, the extent to which the findings can be generalized is limited. Compared with the primary T-cell response, the secondary T-cell response was weaker but faster, peaking on day 5 rather than day 15. Most clones expanded after primary vaccination were re-detected after the booster (around 96% of CD4 and roughly 87% of CD8), suggesting broad memory maintenance. A small fraction of clonotypes appeared in both the CD4 and CD8 compartments, likely as a result of convergent recombination. Computational filtering was needed because FACS-sorted repertoires could contain abundant contaminating clonotypes from the bulk population.

The chain couples TRBV20-1 to TRBJ2-7; the D gene is not confidently resolved. This clonotype was sampled from a man younger than 40 who received the YFV17D yellow fever vaccine. The material was PBMCs, obtained on the day of the yellow fever booster vaccination. The CDR3 reads CSAEEPTGQYF. The nucleotide sequence reads TGCAGTGCCGAAGAGCCCACCGGTCAGTACTTC.